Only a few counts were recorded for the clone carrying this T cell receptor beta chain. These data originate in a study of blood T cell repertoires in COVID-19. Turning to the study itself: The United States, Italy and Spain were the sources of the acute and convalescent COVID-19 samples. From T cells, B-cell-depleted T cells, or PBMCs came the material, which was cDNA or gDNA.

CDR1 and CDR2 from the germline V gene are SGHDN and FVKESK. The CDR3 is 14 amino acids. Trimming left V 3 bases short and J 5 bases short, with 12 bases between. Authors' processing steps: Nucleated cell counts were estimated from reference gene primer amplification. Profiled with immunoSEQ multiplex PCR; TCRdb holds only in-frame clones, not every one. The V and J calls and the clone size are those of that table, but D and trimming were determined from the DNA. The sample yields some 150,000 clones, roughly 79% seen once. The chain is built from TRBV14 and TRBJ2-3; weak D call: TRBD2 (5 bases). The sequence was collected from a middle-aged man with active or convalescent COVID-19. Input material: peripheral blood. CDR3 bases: TGTGCCAGCAGCCACTGGACTCTTAAAGATACGCAGTATTTT. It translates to CASSHWTLKDTQYF.